One and the same sample provided the 23 T cell receptor beta chains below, sequenced in a study of OX40 agonist ivuxolimab in advanced cancers. Here immunoSEQ multiplex PCR was the method, and the copy in TCRdb shows in-frame clones only, minus some. The sample has roughly 30,000 clones; about 87% are singletons. The specimen comprised CD4+ or CD8+ T cells sorted from blood, sampled in a trial of the OX40 agonist ivuxolimab. These receptors came from an adult with an advanced solid tumor such as melanoma, head and neck, liver or kidney cancer.

The rearrangement joins TRBV7-3 to TRBJ2-2, with 13 bases fitting TRBD2. With 4 bases clipped from V and 5 bases from J, the junction kept 7 bases outside the gene matches. This CDR3 comprises 17 residues. Germline V gene lookup returns CDR1 SGHTA and CDR2 FQGTGA. The CDR3 sequence is CASSSPGTSGITGELFF. The CDR3 DNA reads as TGTGCCAGCAGCTCACCCGGGACTAGCGGGATTACCGGGGAGCTGTTTTTT.

The chain is built from TRBV19 and TRBJ1-5, with D maybe TRBD1 (6 bases). Germline CDR1 and CDR2: LNHDA and SQIVND (reference sequence). The CDR3 consists of 15 residues. Between the trimmed V and J ends, which lost 2 bases and 3 bases, there was a span of 11 bases. The CDR3 here is CASSINGGSNQPQHF. DNA of the CDR3: TGTGCCAGTAGTATAAATGGGGGCTCCAATCAGCCCCAGCATTTT.

This chain joins TRBV6-5 and TRBJ1-1; D is ambiguous. Trimming took 0 bases from V and 8 from J, leaving 13 bases between them. This CDR3 comprises 14 residues. Germline assignment: CDR1 MNHEY and CDR2 SVGAGI. CDR3 in DNA: TGTGCCAGCAGTTACTCGGGAGACGAGAGGGAAGCTTTCTTT. It is translated as CASSYSGDEREAFF.

This chain joins TRBV5-8 and TRBJ1-3; perhaps TRBD1 as D (5 bases). The V gene lost 5 bases and the J gene lost 4 bases, with 13 bases spanning the gap. The CDR3 spans 14 residues. CDR1 SGHTS and CDR2 YDEGEE come from the germline V gene. The CDR3 region has the DNA TGTGCCAGCAGTGTCCGCGGGGCGGGAAACACCATATATTTT. Translation gives CASSVRGAGNTIYF. Variable domain in full (rest from reference TRBV5-8 and TRBJ1-3): EAGVTQSPTHLIKTRGQQATLRCSPISGHTSVYWYQQALGLGLQFLLWYDEGEERNRGNFPPRFSGRQFPNYSSELNVNALELEDSALYLCASSVRGAGNTIYFGEGSWLTVV.

The chain recombines TRBV19 with TRBJ2-1; D gene unclear. CDR1 LNHDA and CDR2 SQIVND come from the germline V gene (reference sequence). Between the trimmed V and J ends, which lost 7 bases and 6 bases, there was a span of 7 bases. This CDR3 is 11 amino acids long. CDR3 nucleotides: TGTGCCAGTACGACGGTCAATGAGCAGTTCTTC. This sequence encodes CASTTVNEQFF.

The chain carries TRBV27 and TRBJ2-5; TRBD1 agrees at 9 bases. The CDR3 sequence is 16 residues long. Germline trimming cut 6 bases from V and 4 bases from J; bases unmatched to any gene: 12. The V gene's germline CDR1 is MNHEY and CDR2 SMNVEV (reference sequence). CDR3 loop: CASSPEQGARGETQYF. In DNA form, the CDR3 reads TGTGCCAGCAGCCCGGAACAGGGGGCGCGGGGAGAGACCCAGTACTTC.

Concerning this clone itself: Sequence at one end of the junction differs from germline and may be a read error. The chain links TRBV18 to TRBJ2-4; 7 nucleotides agree with TRBD1. The CDR3 spans 12 residues. The germline CDR1 and CDR2 sequences are KGHSH and LQKENI. This CDR3 is CASSPDRVFVDF. CDR3 sequence (DNA): TGTGCCAGCTCTCCAGACAGGGTTTTTGTTGACTTC.

The chain uses TRBV28 and TRBJ2-5; TRBD2 might be the D (6 bases). The CDR3 extends over 14 amino acids. Germline CDR1 and CDR2: MDHEN and SYDVKM. Deletions cut 0 bases from V and 4 bases from J, with 9 bases between. The CDR3 region has the DNA TGTGCCAGCAGTTTATGGCTAGCGTTAGAGACCCAGTACTTC. Residues: CASSLWLALETQYF.

The chain joins TRBV6-1 to TRBJ2-3; 10 positions match TRBD2. CDR3 size: 17 residues. With 0 bases clipped from V and 2 bases from J, the junction kept 5 bases outside the gene matches. Per the germline V gene, CDR1 is MNHNS and CDR2 is SASEGT. The CDR3 protein is CASSEALSGRVTDTQYF. CDR3 bases: TGTGCCAGCAGTGAAGCGCTGAGCGGGAGGGTCACAGATACGCAGTATTTT.

V is TRBV9 and J is TRBJ1-5; D is ambiguous. The CDR3 length is 12 residues. Between the trimmed V and J ends, which lost 0 bases and 4 bases, there was a span of 2 bases. Per germline, CDR1 SGDLS and CDR2 YYNGEE. The CDR3 nucleotides are TGTGCCAGCAGCGTAGGGAATCAGCCCCAGCATTTT. Translating it yields CASSVGNQPQHF.

Only a few counts were recorded for this clone. V usage is TRBV2 and J usage is TRBJ1-3; the match to TRBD1 covers 9 bases. In germline, CDR1 is SNHLY, CDR2 FYNNEI. The CDR3 contains 19 residues. The J segment lost 0 bases and the V segment lost 6 bases, leaving 15 bases of the junction unmatched. CDR3 sequence reads: CASSPRPGTGHHSGNTIYF. Written as DNA, the CDR3 is TGTGCCAGCAGCCCCAGGCCCGGGACAGGGCACCACTCTGGAAACACCATATATTTT.

The chain is built from TRBV4-2 and TRBJ2-1, with TRBD2 matching over 9 bases. The CDR3 sequence is 18 residues long. CDR1 is LGHNA, CDR2 YNFKEQ, per germline. J gave up 5 bases and V 3 bases, and 14 bases lay outside the gene matches. The CDR3 loop reads CASSHPGLAHWTNNEQFF. The CDR3 DNA reads as TGTGCCAGCAGCCATCCGGGACTAGCTCATTGGACGAACAATGAGCAGTTCTTC.

J is TRBJ2-1 and V is TRBV11-3; D perhaps matches TRBD2 (6 bases). The CDR3 covers 13 residues. V was shortened by 5 bases and J by 6 bases, with 11 bases between the two germline ends. From germline, CDR1 is SGHNT and CDR2 YENEEA. The CDR3 sequence: CASSPTLANEQFF. CDR3 sequence (DNA): TGTGCCAGCAGCCCGACACTAGCCAATGAGCAGTTCTTC.

The chain couples TRBV13 to TRBJ1-4; D gene unclear. The CDR3 sequence is 14 residues long. Trimming stripped 3 bases from V and 5 bases from J, with 10 bases between. Germline values: CDR1 PRHDT, CDR2 FYEKMQ (reference sequence). The CDR3 sequence: CASSLDPTNEKLFF. The CDR3 DNA follows: TGTGCCAGCAGCTTGGACCCTACAAATGAAAAACTGTTTTTT.

V usage is TRBV29-1 and J usage is TRBJ1-2; D ambiguous. The CDR3 totals 11 residues. V was clipped by 3 bases and J by 6 bases, with 8 bases between them. CDR1 SQVTM and CDR2 ANQGSEA come from the germline V gene. CDR3 loop: CSVEGLDGYTF. The DNA of the CDR3 is TGCAGCGTTGAGGGATTGGATGGCTACACCTTC.

The rearrangement links TRBV7-6 to TRBJ1-6, with D possibly TRBD1 on 5 matching bases. From germline, CDR1 is SGHVS and CDR2 FNYEAQ. Deletions cut 4 bases from V and 4 bases from J, with 11 bases between. This CDR3 is 15 amino acids long. The CDR3 loop reads CASSSGTAYNSPLHF. CDR3 nucleotide sequence: TGTGCCAGCAGCTCCGGGACGGCATATAATTCACCCCTCCACTTT.

V usage is TRBV4-1 and J usage is TRBJ1-2; D gene unclear. V was pared by 4 bases and J by 1 base, with 16 bases between. Germline V gene lookup returns CDR1 MGHRA and CDR2 YSYEKL. The CDR3 totals 16 residues. This CDR3 is CASSLQPGAINYGYTF. CDR3 in DNA: TGCGCCAGCAGCCTACAACCGGGAGCTATTAACTATGGCTACACCTTC.

CDR3 amino acids: CASSRGGQGYYEQYF. The CDR3 DNA reads as TGTGCCAGCAGCAGGGGGGGACAGGGCTACTACGAGCAGTACTTC. This chain connects TRBV7-9 to TRBJ2-7, with 9 bases aligning to TRBD1. Germline V CDR1 and CDR2: SEHNR, FQNEAQ (reference sequence). The J segment lost 3 bases and the V segment lost 5 bases, leaving 8 bases of the junction unmatched. The CDR3 has 15 residues.

The chain couples TRBV9 to TRBJ2-5; 8 positions agree with TRBD2. Per the germline V gene, CDR1 is SGDLS and CDR2 is YYNGEE. The CDR3 has 15 residues. V lost 2 bases and J lost 1; bases outside the gene matches: 4. The CDR3 DNA sequence: TGTGCCAGCAGCGTCTCGACTAGCGCCCAAGAGACCCAGTACTTC. Its protein product is CASSVSTSAQETQYF.

This chain joins TRBV15 and TRBJ1-3, with a possible D match to TRBD1 (6 bases). The germline CDR1 and CDR2 sequences are LNHNV and YYDKDF (reference sequence). This CDR3 contains 16 residues. Trimming left V 1 base short and J 0 bases short, with 10 bases between. The CDR3 region is CATSRGGQSSGNTIYF. The CDR3 DNA reads as TGTGCCACCAGCAGAGGAGGACAGAGCTCTGGAAACACCATATATTTT.

The CDR3 coding sequence is TGTGCCAGCAGTGAGTGGGTCTTTGCCGACACTGAAGCTTTCTTT. Translation gives CASSEWVFADTEAFF. The V gene is TRBV2, the J gene TRBJ1-1; D not resolved. Germline V gene data show CDR1 as SNHLY and CDR2 as FYNNEI. The CDR3 has 15 residues. Between the trimmed V and J ends, which lost 3 bases and 3 bases, there was a span of 14 bases.

The V and J genes are TRBV5-3 and TRBJ1-1; D is uncertain. TRBV5-3 is an ORF; its function is uncertain. The V gene lost 8 bases and the J gene lost 8 bases, with 10 bases spanning the gap. The CDR3 loop spans 10 amino acids. The CDR3, as DNA: TGTGCCAGCAGCCCGGAAGAAGCTTTCTTT. This sequence encodes CASSPEEAFF.

The rearrangement links TRBV2 to TRBJ2-4; D remains ambiguous. Per germline, CDR1 SNHLY and CDR2 FYNNEI. Between the trimmed V and J ends, which lost 7 bases and 4 bases, there was a span of 5 bases. CDR3 length: 11 amino acids. This CDR3 is CASTGKNIQYF. The CDR3 DNA is TGTGCCAGCACTGGAAAAAACATTCAGTACTTC.